This T cell receptor beta chain was documented in a study of T cell responses to AZD1222 COVID-19 vaccine. Study-level results: Elevations in Spike-specific TCR breadth and depth followed administration of two AZD1222 doses.

This clone was seen only once. Its antigen is not identified. This CDR3 contains 14 residues. Germline assignment: CDR1 MDHEN and CDR2 SYDVKM. After removal of 5 bases from V and 3 bases from J, the junction contained 7 bases not matched to a gene. Profiled with immunoSEQ multiplex PCR; TCRdb holds only in-frame clones, not every one. Here the sample spans about 140,000 clones, under 95% being singletons. This TCR came from an adult who received the MenACWY meningococcal vaccine as a control. The rearrangement uses TRBV28 and TRBJ2-7, with 7 bases matching TRBD1. The specimen was peripheral blood, collected 28 days after the second dose of the MenACWY control vaccine. The CDR3 is CASSPTGEGYEQYF. The CDR3 region has the DNA TGTGCCAGCAGTCCCACAGGGGAAGGCTACGAGCAGTACTTC.